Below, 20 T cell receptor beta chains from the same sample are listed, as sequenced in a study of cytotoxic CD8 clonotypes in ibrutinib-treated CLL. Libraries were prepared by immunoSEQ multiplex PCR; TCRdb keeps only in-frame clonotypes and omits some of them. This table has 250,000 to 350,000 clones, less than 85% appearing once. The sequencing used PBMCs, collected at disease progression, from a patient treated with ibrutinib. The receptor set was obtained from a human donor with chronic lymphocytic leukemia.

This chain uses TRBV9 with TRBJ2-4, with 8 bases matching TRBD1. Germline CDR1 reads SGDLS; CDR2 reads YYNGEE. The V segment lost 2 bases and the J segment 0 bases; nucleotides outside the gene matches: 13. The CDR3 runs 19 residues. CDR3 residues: CASSVDPGTGDLAKNIQYF. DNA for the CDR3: TGTGCCAGCAGCGTTGACCCCGGGACAGGAGATTTAGCCAAAAACATTCAGTACTTC.

For the CDR3, the DNA is TGTGCCAGCAGCCGGACTAGCGGGTACAATGAGCAGTTCTTC. Protein: CASSRTSGYNEQFF. The genes are TRBV7-2 and TRBJ2-1, with 11 bases aligning to TRBD2. The CDR3 is 14 residues long. Germline V gene lookup returns CDR1 SGHTA and CDR2 FQGNSA. V shed 5 bases, J shed 4 bases, and the junction held 1 base outside the gene matches.

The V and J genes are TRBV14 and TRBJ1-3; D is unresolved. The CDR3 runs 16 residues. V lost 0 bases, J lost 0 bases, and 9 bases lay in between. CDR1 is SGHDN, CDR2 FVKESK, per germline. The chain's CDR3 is CASSQDSPYSGNTIYF. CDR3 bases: TGTGCCAGCAGCCAAGACTCTCCATACTCTGGAAACACCATATATTTT.

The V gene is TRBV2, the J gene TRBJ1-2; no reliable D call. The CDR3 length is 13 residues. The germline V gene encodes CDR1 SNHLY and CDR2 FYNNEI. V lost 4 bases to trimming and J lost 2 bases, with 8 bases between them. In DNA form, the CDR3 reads TGTGCCAGCAGTGTAGATCCCAACTATGGCTACACCTTC. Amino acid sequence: CASSVDPNYGYTF.

The CDR3 loop is CASTKPTGRGTEAFF. The DNA for the CDR3 is TGTGCCAGCACCAAACCCACGGGGCGGGGGACTGAAGCTTTCTTT. The chain joins TRBV28 to TRBJ1-1, with a tentative D call TRBD1 (5 bases). Per the germline V gene, CDR1 is MDHEN and CDR2 is SYDVKM. This CDR3 contains 15 residues. V lost 7 bases to trimming and J lost 5 bases, with 20 bases between them.

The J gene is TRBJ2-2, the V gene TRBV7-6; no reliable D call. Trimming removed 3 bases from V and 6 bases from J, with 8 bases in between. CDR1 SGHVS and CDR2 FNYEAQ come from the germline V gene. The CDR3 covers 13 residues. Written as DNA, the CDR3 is TGTGCCAGCAGCTTGCGTCAGTCCGGGGAGCTGTTTTTT. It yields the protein CASSLRQSGELFF.

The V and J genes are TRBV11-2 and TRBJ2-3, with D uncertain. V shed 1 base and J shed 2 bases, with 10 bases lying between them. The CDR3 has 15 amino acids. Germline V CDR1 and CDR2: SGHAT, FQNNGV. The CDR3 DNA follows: TGTGCCAGCAGCTTAGGGATGGGCTACACAGATACGCAGTATTTT. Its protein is CASSLGMGYTDTQYF. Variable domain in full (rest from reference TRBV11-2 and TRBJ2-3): EAGVAQSPRYKIIEKRQSVAFWCNPISGHATLYWYQQILGQGPKLLIQFQNNGVVDDSQLPKDRFSAERLKGVDSTLKIQPAKLEDSAVYLCASSLGMGYTDTQYFGPGTRLTVL.

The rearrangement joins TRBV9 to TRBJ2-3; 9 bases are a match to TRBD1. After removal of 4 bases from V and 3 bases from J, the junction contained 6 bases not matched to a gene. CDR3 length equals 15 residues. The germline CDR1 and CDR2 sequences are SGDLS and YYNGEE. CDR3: CASSPGQGFTDTQYF. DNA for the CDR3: TGTGCCAGCAGCCCGGGACAGGGTTTTACAGATACGCAGTATTTT.

CDR3 coding DNA: TGCAGCGGAACTGGACAGGAGAGCACAGATACGCAGTATTTT. The encoded protein is CSGTGQESTDTQYF. This chain uses TRBV29-1 with TRBJ2-3; 7 bases agree with TRBD1. The ends lost 7 bases at V and 0 bases at J; junction bases unmatched: 7. The germline V gene has CDR1 SQVTM and CDR2 ANQGSEA. This CDR3 has 14 amino acids.

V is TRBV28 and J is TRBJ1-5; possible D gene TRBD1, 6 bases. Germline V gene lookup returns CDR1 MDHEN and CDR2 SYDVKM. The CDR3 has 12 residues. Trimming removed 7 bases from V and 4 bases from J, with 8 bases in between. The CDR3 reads CASNRDNQPQHF. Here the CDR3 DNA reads TGTGCCAGCAACAGGGATAATCAGCCCCAGCATTTT.

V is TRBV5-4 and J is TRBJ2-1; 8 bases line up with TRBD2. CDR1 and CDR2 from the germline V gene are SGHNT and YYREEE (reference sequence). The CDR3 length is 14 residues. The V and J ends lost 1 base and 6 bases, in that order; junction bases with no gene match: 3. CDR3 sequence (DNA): TGTGCCAGCAGCTTGAGGACTAGCCTCAATGAGCAGTTCTTC. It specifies CASSLRTSLNEQFF.

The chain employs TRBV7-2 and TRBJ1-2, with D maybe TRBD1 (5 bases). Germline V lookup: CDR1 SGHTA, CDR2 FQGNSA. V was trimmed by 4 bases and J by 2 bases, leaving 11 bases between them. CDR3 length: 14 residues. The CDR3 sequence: CASSSGGSNYGYTF. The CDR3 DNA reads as TGTGCCAGCAGCTCGGGGGGATCCAACTATGGCTACACCTTC.

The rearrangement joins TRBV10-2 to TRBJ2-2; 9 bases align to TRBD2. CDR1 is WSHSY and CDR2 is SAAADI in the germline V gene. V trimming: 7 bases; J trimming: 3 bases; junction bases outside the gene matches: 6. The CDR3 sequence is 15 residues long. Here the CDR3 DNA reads TGCGCCAGCACCAGGCTAGCGGGGTACACCGGGGAGCTGTTTTTT. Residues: CASTRLAGYTGELFF.

CDR3 protein: CASSPLGQGSFTGELFF. The CDR3 DNA reads as TGTGCCAGCTCACCACTCGGACAGGGGAGTTTCACCGGGGAGCTGTTTTTT. The rearrangement links TRBV18 to TRBJ2-2, with TRBD1 matching over 9 bases. The CDR3 totals 17 residues. Unmatched junction bases numbered 7, after V lost 1 base and J lost 4 bases. The germline gives CDR1 KGHSH, CDR2 LQKENI.

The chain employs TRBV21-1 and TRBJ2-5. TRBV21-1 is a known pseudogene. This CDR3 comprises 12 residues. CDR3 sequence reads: CASSIDGETQYF. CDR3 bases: TGTGCCAGCAGCATTGACGGAGAGACCCAGTACTTC.

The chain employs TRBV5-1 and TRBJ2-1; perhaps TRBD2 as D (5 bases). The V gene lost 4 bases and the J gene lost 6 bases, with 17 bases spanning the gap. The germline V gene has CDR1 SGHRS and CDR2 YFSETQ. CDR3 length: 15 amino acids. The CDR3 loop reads CASSRDGQKSNEQFF. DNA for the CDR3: TGCGCCAGCAGCCGGGATGGGCAGAAGAGCAATGAGCAGTTCTTC.

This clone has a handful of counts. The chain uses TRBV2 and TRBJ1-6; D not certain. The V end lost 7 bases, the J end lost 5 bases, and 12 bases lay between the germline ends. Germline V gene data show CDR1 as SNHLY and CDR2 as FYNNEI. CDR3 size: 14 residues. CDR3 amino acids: CASKAPSNNSPLHF. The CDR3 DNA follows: TGTGCCAGCAAGGCACCCAGTAATAATTCACCCCTCCACTTT.

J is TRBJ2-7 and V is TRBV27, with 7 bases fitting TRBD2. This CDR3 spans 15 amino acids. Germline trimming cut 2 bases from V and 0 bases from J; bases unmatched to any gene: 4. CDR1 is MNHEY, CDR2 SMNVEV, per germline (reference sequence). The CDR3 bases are TGTGCCAGCAGTTTAGCGGGGGAACACTCCTACGAGCAGTACTTC. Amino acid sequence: CASSLAGEHSYEQYF.

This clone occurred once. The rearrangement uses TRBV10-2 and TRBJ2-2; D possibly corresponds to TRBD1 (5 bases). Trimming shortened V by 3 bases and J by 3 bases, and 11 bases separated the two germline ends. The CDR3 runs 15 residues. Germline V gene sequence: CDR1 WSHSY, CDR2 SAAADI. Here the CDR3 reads CASSDWGQYTGELFF. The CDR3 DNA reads TGCGCCAGCAGTGACTGGGGCCAGTACACCGGGGAGCTGTTTTTT.

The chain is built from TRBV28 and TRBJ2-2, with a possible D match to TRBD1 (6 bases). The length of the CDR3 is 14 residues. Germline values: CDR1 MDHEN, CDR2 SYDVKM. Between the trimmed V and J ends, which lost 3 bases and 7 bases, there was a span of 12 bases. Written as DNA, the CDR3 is TGTGCCAGCAGTTTGGTCCCAGGGGTCGGGGAGCTGTTTTTT. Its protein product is CASSLVPGVGELFF. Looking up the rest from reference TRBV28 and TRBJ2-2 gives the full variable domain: DVKVTQSSRYLVKRTGEKVFLECVQDMDHENMFWYRQDPGLGLRLIYFSYDVKMKEKGDIPEGYSVSREKKERFSLILESASTNQTSMYLCASSLVPGVGELFFGEGSRLTVL.